These 11 T cell receptor beta chains were all obtained from the same sample, sequenced in a study of CD8+ T cells in alopecia areata. It was cDNA, reverse transcribed from extracted RNA, that served as the sequencing template. Assay: immunoSEQ multiplex PCR; the TCRdb copy retains only in-frame clones and omits some. Of around 97,000 clones listed, around 60% are singletons. Source material: CD4+ T cells sorted from blood. The receptors were sampled from a human donor in good health.

Comment on this clone: A read error may account for a junction end that differs from germline. This rearrangement joins TRBV27 to TRBJ1-6; D gene ambiguous. The CDR3 sequence is 13 residues long. Germline V gene sequence: CDR1 MNHEY, CDR2 SMNVEV (reference sequence). This CDR3 reads CASSLIVNSPLHF. CDR3 nucleotides: TGTGCCAGCAGTTTAATCGTGAATTCGCCCCTCCACTTT.

The chain uses TRBV5-1 and TRBJ2-1, with a weak D call TRBD1 (6 bases). Per germline, CDR1 SGHRS and CDR2 YFSETQ. Deletions cut 4 bases from V and 9 bases from J, with 14 bases between. The CDR3 consists of 13 residues. The CDR3 DNA is TGCGCCAGCAGCACGACCAGGGGAGCTGAGCAGTTCTTC. Protein product: CASSTTRGAEQFF.

The gene calls are TRBV25-1 and TRBJ2-7, with 7 bases matching TRBD1. With V trimmed by 4 bases and J by 0 bases, 6 bases remained unmatched. Germline V gene sequence: CDR1 MGHDK, CDR2 SYGVNS. This CDR3 comprises 15 residues. The CDR3 is CASSGAGQDSYEQYF. The CDR3 nucleotides read TGTGCCAGCAGTGGAGCCGGACAGGACTCCTACGAGCAGTACTTC.

Only one count was recorded for this clone. The chain recombines TRBV29-1 with TRBJ2-1, with TRBD2 matching over 7 bases. The V segment lost 1 base and the J segment 1 base; nucleotides outside the gene matches: 4. Germline V gene data show CDR1 as SQVTM and CDR2 as ANQGSEA. CDR3 length: 15 residues. This chain's CDR3 is CSVEGKAGSYNEQFF. The CDR3 DNA reads as TGCAGCGTTGAAGGGAAAGCGGGATCCTACAATGAGCAGTTCTTC.

This clone was found many times. The chain links TRBV7-2 to TRBJ1-2; unclear D gene. Germline CDR1 SGHTA, CDR2 FQGNSA. V dropped 4 bases and J dropped 3 bases, with 9 bases sitting between them. This CDR3 has 13 amino acids. The CDR3 spells CASSSRPDYGYTF. The CDR3 DNA sequence: TGTGCCAGCAGCTCGAGACCGGACTATGGCTACACCTTC.

The sample holds a few counts of this clone. The CDR3 reads CSVDWGQGTKNIQYF. CDR3 DNA: TGCAGCGTTGATTGGGGACAGGGAACCAAAAACATTCAGTACTTC. The chain employs TRBV29-1 and TRBJ2-4, with 9 bases identical to TRBD1. The CDR3 has 15 amino acids. Per germline, CDR1 SQVTM and CDR2 ANQGSEA. V trimming: 3 bases; J trimming: 2 bases; junction bases outside the gene matches: 5. The entire variable domain, with the rest obtained from reference TRBV29-1 and TRBJ2-4, is as follows: SAVISQKPSRDICQRGTSLTIQCQVDSQVTMMFWYRQQPGQSLTLIATANQGSEATYESGFVIDKFPISRPNLTFSTLTVSNMSPEDSSIYLCSVDWGQGTKNIQYFGAGTRLSVL.

V and J are TRBV15 and TRBJ2-1; possible D gene TRBD2, 5 bases. The CDR3 is 13 amino acids. Trimming removed 0 bases at V and 14 bases at J, with 14 bases between. From germline, CDR1 is LNHNV and CDR2 YYDKDF (reference sequence). CDR3 nucleotide sequence: TGTGCCACCAGCAGAGATAGAAAGGCCGGGGAGTTCTTC. It translates to CATSRDRKAGEFF.

The chain employs TRBV29-1 and TRBJ2-3; D ambiguous. Trimming took off 2 bases at V and 2 bases at J, with 11 bases between the two ends. The CDR3 runs to 14 residues. The germline V gene has CDR1 SQVTM and CDR2 ANQGSEA. CDR3 protein: CSVESGAYTDTQYF. The CDR3 nucleotides read TGCAGCGTTGAATCGGGCGCCTACACAGATACGCAGTATTTT.

The chain joins TRBV27 to TRBJ2-1, with 14 positions matching TRBD2. V was clipped by 11 bases and J by 7 bases; unmatched bases: 13. In germline, CDR1 is MNHEY, CDR2 SMNVEV (reference sequence). This CDR3 contains 16 residues. The DNA of the CDR3 is TGTGCCTGCCTTGGGAGACTAGCGGGGGGGCGTAATGAGCAGTTCTTC. It yields the protein CACLGRLAGGRNEQFF.

The V call is TRBV5-1, the J call TRBJ1-3; TRBD1 might be the D (6 bases). Trimming removed 0 bases at V and 0 bases at J, with 16 bases between. Germline-derived CDR1 and CDR2 are SGHRS and YFSETQ. This CDR3 contains 18 residues. Here the CDR3 DNA reads TGCGCCAGCAGCTTGGATGGGGGCCCGAAGAGCTCTGGAAACACCATATATTTT. Encoded protein: CASSLDGGPKSSGNTIYF. The variable domain in full, with the rest retrieved from reference TRBV5-1 and TRBJ1-3, is KAGVTQTPRYLIKTRGQQVTLSCSPISGHRSVSWYQQTPGQGLQFLFEYFSETQRNKGNFPGRFSGRQFSNSRSEMNVSTLELGDSALYLCASSLDGGPKSSGNTIYFGEGSWLTVV.

This clone was observed a handful of times. The J gene is TRBJ1-4, the V gene TRBV9, with D uncertain. Trimming took 4 bases from V and 0 from J, leaving 7 bases between them. Germline lookup yields CDR1 SGDLS and CDR2 YYNGEE. There are 14 residues in the CDR3. CDR3 bases: TGTGCCAGCAGCCCGGATTCAACTAATGAAAAACTGTTTTTT. As protein: CASSPDSTNEKLFF.